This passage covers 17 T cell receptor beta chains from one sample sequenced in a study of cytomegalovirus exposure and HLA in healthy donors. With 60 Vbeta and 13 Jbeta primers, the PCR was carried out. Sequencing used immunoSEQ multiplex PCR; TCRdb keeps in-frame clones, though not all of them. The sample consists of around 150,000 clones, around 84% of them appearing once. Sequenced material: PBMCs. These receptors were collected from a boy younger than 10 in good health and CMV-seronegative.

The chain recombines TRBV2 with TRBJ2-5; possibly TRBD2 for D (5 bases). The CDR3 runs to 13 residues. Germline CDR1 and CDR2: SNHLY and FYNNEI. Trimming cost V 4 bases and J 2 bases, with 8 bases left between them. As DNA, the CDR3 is TGTGCCAGCAGTGGAGGGTGGCAAGAGACCCAGTACTTC. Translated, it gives CASSGGWQETQYF.

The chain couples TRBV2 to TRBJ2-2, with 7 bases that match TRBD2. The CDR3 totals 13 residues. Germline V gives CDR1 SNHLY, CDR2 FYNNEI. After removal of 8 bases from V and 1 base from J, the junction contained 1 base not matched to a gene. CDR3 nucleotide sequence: TGTGCCAGCTGGGAGGGGAACACCGGGGAGCTGTTTTTT. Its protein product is CASWEGNTGELFF.

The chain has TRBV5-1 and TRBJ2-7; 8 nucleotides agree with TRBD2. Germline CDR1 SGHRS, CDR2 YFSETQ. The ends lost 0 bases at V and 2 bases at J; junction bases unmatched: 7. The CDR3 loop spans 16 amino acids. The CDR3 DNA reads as TGCGCCAGCAGCTTGGCAATGGCGGGAGGCCCCTACGAGCAGTACTTC. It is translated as CASSLAMAGGPYEQYF.

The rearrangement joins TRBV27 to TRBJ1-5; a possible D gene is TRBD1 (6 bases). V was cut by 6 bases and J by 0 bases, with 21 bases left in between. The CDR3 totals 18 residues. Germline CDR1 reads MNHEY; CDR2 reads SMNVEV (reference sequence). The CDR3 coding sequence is TGTGCCAGCAGCCAACATAGGGACAATAGATATAGCAATCAGCCCCAGCATTTT. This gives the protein CASSQHRDNRYSNQPQHF.

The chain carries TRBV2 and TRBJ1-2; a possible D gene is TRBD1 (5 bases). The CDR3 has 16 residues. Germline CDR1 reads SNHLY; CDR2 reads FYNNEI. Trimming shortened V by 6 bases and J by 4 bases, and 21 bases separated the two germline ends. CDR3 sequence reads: CASSIEGGATLYGYTF. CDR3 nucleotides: TGTGCCAGCAGCATAGAGGGAGGGGCAACACTCTATGGCTACACCTTC.

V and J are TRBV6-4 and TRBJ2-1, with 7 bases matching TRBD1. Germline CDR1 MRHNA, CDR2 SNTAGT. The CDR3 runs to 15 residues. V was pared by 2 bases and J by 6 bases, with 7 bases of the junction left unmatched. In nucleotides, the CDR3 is TGTGCCAGCAGTGACAAGGGGGCGCCCTCCAATGAGCAGTTCTTC. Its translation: CASSDKGAPSNEQFF.

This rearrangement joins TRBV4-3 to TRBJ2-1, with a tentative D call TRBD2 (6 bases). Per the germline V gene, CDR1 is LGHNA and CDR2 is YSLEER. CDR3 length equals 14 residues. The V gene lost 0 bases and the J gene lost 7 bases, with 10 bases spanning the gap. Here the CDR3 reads CASSQELLANEQFF. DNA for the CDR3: TGCGCCAGCAGCCAAGAATTGCTAGCGAATGAGCAGTTCTTC.

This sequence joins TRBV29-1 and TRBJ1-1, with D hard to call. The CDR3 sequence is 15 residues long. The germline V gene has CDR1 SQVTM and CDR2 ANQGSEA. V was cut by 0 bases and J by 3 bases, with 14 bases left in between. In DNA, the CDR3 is TGCAGCGTTGAAGATTTCCCGCGCGCTTACACTGAAGCTTTCTTT. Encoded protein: CSVEDFPRAYTEAFF.

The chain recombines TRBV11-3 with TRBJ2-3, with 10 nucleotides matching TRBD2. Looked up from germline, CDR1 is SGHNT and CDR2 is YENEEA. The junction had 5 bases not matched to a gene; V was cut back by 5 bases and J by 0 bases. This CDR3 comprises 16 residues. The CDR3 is CASSRATSGSTDTQYF. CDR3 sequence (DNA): TGTGCCAGCAGCCGAGCGACTAGCGGGAGCACAGATACGCAGTATTTT.

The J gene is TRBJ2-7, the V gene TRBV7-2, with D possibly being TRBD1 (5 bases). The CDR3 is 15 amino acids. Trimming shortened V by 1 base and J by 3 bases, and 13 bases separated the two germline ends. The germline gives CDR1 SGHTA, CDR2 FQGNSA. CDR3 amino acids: CASSLVSGQGYEQYF. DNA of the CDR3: TGTGCCAGCAGCTTAGTCTCAGGCCAGGGCTACGAGCAGTACTTC.

CDR3 DNA sequence: TGTGCCAGCAGCTTCGGGGATTCACCCCTCCACTTT. The encoded protein is CASSFGDSPLHF. The J gene is TRBJ1-6, the V gene TRBV5-4; D is undetermined. Between the trimmed V and J ends, which lost 2 bases and 8 bases, there was a span of 5 bases. Germline assignment: CDR1 SGHNT and CDR2 YYREEE (reference sequence). The length of the CDR3 is 12 residues.

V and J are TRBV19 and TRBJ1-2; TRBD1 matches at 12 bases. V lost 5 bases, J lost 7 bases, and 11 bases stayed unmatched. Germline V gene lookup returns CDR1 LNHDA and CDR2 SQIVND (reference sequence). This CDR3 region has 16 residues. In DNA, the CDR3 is TGTGCCAGTAGTTTTTCCGGGACAGGGGGCATCGGTGGCTACACCTTC. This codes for CASSFSGTGGIGGYTF.

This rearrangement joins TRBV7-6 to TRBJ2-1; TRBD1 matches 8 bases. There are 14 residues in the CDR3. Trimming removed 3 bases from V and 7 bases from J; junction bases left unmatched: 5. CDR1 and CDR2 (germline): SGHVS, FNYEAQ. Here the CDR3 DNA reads TGTGCCAGCAGCTTCGGACAGGGTGGAAATGAGCAGTTCTTC. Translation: CASSFGQGGNEQFF.

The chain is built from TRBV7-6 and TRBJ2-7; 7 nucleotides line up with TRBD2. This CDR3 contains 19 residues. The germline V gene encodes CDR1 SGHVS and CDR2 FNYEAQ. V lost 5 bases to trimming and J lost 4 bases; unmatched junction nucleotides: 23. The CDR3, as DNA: TGTGCCAGCAGCCCCAATATTAGGGGAGGGGCCTCAGTTGAATACGAGCAGTACTTC. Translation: CASSPNIRGGASVEYEQYF.

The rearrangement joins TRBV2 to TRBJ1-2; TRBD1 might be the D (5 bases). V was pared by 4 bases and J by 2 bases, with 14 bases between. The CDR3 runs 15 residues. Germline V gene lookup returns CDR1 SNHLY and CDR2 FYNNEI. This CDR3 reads CASSVSQGLNYGYTF. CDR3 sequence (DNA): TGTGCCAGCAGTGTCTCTCAGGGATTGAACTATGGCTACACCTTC.

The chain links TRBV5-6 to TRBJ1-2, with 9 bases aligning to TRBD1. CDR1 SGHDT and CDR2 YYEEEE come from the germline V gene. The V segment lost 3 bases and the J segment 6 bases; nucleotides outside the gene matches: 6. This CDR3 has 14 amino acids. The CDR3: CASSSTGGVDGYTF. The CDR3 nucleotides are TGTGCCAGCAGCTCTACAGGGGGCGTCGATGGCTACACCTTC.

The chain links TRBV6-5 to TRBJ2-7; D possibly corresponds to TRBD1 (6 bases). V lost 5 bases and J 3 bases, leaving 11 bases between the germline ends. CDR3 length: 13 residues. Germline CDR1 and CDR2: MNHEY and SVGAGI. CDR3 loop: CASSQPTGYEQYF. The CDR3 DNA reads TGTGCCAGCAGTCAACCGACAGGCTACGAGCAGTACTTC.